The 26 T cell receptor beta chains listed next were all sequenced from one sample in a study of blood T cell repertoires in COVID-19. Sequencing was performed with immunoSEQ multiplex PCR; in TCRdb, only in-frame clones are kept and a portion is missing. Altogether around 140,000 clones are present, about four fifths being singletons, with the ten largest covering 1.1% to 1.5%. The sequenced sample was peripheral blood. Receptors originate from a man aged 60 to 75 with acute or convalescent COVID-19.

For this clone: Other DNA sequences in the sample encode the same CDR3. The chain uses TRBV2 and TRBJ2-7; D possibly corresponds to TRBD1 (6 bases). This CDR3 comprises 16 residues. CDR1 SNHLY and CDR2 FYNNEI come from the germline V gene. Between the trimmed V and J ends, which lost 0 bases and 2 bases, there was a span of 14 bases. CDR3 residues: CASSEAPGRGTYEQYF. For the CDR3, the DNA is TGTGCCAGCAGTGAAGCGCCGGGCAGGGGCACCTACGAGCAGTACTTC.

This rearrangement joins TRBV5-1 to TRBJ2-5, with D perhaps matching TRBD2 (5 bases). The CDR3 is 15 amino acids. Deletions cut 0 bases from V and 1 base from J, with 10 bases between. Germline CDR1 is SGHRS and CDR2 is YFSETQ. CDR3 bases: TGCGCCAGCAGCTTGGGGATCGGGATCCAAGAGACCCAGTACTTC. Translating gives CASSLGIGIQETQYF.

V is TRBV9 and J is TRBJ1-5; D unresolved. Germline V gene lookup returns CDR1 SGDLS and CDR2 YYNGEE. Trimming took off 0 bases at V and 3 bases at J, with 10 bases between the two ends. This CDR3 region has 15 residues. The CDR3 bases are TGTGCCAGCAGCGTAGGTCCAGATTCCAATCAGCCCCAGCATTTT. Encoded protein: CASSVGPDSNQPQHF.

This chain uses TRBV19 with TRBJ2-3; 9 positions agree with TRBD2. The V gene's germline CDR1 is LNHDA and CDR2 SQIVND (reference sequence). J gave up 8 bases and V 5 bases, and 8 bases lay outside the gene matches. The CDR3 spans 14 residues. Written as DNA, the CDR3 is TGTGCCAGTAGTCCGGGACTAGCAGTTGGTACGCAGTATTTT. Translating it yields CASSPGLAVGTQYF. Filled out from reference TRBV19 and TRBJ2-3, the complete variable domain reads DGGITQSPKYLFRKEGQNVTLSCEQNLNHDAMYWYRQDPGQGLRLIYYSQIVNDFQKGDIAEGYSVSREKKESFPLTVTSAQKNPTAFYLCASSPGLAVGTQYFGPGTRLTVL.

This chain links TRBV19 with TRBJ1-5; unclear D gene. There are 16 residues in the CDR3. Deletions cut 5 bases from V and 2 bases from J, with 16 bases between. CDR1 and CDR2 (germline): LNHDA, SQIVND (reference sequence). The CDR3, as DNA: TGTGCCAGTAGTTTCCACCCTAACAGTGGCAATCAGCCCCAGCATTTT. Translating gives CASSFHPNSGNQPQHF.

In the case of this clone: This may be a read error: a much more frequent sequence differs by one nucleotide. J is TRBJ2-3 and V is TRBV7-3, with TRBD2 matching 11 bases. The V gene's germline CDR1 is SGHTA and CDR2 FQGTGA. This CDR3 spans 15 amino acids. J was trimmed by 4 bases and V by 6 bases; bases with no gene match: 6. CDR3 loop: CASSRSGGAADTQYF. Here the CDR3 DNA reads TGTGCCAGCAGTCGTAGCGGGGGGGCGGCAGATACGCAGTATTTT.

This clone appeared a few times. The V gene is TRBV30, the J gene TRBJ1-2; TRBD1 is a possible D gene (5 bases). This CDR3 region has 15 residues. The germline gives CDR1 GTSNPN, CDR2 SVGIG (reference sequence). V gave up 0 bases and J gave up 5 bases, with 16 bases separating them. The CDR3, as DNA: TGTGCCTGGAGTGTACCGGAGACAGAAACTTATGGCTACACCTTC. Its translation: CAWSVPETETYGYTF.

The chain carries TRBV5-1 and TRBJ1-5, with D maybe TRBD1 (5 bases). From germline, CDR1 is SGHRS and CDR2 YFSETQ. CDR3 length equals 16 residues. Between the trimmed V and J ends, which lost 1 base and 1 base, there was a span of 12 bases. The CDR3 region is CASSLLGRASNQPQHF. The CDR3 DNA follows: TGCGCCAGCAGCTTGTTGGGGCGCGCCAGCAATCAGCCCCAGCATTTT. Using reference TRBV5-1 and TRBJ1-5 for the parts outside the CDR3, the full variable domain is KAGVTQTPRYLIKTRGQQVTLSCSPISGHRSVSWYQQTPGQGLQFLFEYFSETQRNKGNFPGRFSGRQFSNSRSEMNVSTLELGDSALYLCASSLLGRASNQPQHFGDGTRLSIL.

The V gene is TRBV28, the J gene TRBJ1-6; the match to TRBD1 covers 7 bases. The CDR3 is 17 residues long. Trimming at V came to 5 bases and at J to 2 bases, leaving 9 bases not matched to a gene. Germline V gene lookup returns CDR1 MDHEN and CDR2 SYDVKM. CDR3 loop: CASSAGYRGPYNSPLHF. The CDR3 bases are TGTGCCAGCAGTGCAGGGTACAGGGGCCCCTATAATTCACCCCTCCACTTT.

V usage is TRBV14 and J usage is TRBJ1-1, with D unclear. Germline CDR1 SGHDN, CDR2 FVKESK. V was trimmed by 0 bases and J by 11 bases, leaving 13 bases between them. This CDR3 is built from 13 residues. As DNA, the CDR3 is TGTGCCAGCAGCCAAGAAATATACCTATATGCTTTCTTT. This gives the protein CASSQEIYLYAFF.

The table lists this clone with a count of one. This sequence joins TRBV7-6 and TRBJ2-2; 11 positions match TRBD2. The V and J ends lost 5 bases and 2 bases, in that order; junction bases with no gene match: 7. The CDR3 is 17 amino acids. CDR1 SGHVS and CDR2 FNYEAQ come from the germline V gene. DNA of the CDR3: TGTGCCAGCAGCCGTACTAGCGGGGGAACTAACACCGGGGAGCTGTTTTTT. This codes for CASSRTSGGTNTGELFF.

CDR3 in DNA: TGTGCCAGCAGTCGCTTTTCGGGCGAGCAGTACTTC. Translating it yields CASSRFSGEQYF. This chain connects TRBV6-5 to TRBJ2-7, with D hard to call. Germline CDR1 MNHEY, CDR2 SVGAGI. Trimming took 5 bases from V and 6 from J, leaving 11 bases between them. The CDR3 contains 12 residues.

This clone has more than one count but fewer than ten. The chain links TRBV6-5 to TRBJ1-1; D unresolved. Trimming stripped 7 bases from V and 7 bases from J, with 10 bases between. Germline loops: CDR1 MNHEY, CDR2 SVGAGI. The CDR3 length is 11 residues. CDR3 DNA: TGTGCCAGCACCACCGGGGTTGAAGCTTTCTTT. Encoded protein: CASTTGVEAFF.

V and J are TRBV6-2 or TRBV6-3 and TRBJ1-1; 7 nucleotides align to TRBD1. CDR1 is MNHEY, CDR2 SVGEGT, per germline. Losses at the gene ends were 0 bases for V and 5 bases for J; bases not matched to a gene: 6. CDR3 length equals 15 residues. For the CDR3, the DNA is TGTGCCAGCAGTTACTCGATGAGGGGGCGTACTGAAGCTTTCTTT. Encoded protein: CASSYSMRGRTEAFF.

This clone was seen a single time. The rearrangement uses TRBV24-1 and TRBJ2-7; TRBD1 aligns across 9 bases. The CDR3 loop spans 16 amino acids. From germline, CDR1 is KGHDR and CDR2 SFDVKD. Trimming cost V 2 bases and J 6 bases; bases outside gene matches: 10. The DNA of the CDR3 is TGTGCCACCAGTGATTCCTTTGGGACAGGGAATGCCGAGCAGTACTTC. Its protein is CATSDSFGTGNAEQYF.

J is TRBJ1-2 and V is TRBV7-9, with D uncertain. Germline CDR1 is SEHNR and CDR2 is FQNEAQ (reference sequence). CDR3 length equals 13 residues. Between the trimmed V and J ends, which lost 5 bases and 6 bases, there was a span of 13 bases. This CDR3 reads CASSPGQMDGYTF. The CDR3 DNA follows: TGTGCCAGCAGCCCTGGGCAGATGGATGGCTACACCTTC.

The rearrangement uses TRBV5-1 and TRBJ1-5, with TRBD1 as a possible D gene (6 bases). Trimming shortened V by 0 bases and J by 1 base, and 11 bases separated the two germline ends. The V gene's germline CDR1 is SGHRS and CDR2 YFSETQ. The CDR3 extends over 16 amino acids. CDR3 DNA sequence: TGCGCCAGCAGCTTGGAGGGCAGGGGAAGCAATCAGCCCCAGCATTTT. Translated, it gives CASSLEGRGSNQPQHF. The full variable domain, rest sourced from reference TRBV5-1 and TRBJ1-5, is KAGVTQTPRYLIKTRGQQVTLSCSPISGHRSVSWYQQTPGQGLQFLFEYFSETQRNKGNFPGRFSGRQFSNSRSEMNVSTLELGDSALYLCASSLEGRGSNQPQHFGDGTRLSIL.

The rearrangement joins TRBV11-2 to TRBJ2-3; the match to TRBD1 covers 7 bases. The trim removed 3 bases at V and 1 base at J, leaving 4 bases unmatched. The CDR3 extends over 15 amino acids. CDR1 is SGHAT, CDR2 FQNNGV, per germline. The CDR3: CASSFSGQRTDTQYF. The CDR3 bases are TGTGCCAGCAGCTTCTCGGGACAGCGCACAGATACGCAGTATTTT.

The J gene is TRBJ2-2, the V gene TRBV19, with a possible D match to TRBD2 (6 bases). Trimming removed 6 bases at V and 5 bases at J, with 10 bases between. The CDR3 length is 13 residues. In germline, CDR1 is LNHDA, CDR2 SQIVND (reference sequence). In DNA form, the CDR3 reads TGTGCCAGTAGGGCGGGGCGTACCGGGGAGCTGTTTTTT. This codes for CASRAGRTGELFF.

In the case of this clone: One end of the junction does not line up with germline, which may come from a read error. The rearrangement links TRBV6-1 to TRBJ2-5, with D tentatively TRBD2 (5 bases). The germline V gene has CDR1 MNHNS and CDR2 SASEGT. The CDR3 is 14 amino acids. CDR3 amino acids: CASTESGSQETQYF. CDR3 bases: TGTGCCAGCACTGAATCGGGATCCCAAGAGACCCAGTACTTC.

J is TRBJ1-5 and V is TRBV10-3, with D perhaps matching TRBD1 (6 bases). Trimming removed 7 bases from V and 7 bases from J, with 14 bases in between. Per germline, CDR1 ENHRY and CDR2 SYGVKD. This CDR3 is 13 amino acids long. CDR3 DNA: TGTGCCATCACTCCAGGGGACGGGCAGCCCCAGCATTTT. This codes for CAITPGDGQPQHF.

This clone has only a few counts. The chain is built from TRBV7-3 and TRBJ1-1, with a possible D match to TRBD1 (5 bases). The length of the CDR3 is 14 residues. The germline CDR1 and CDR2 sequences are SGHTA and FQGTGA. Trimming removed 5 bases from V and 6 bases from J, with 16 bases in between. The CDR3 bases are TGTGCCAGCAGCCCGGGTCCCCTAGGGGCTGAAGCTTTCTTT. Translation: CASSPGPLGAEAFF. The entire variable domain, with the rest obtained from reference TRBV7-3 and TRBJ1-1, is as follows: GAGVSQTPSNKVTEKGKYVELRCDPISGHTALYWYRQSLGQGPEFLIYFQGTGAADDSGLPNDRFFAVRPEGSVSTLKIQRTERGDSAVYLCASSPGPLGAEAFFGQGTRLTVV.

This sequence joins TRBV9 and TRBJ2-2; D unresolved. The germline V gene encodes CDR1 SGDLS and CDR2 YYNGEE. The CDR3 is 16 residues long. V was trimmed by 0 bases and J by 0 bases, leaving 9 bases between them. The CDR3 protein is CASSVVGRPNTGELFF. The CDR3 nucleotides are TGTGCCAGCAGCGTAGTGGGCAGGCCGAACACCGGGGAGCTGTTTTTT.

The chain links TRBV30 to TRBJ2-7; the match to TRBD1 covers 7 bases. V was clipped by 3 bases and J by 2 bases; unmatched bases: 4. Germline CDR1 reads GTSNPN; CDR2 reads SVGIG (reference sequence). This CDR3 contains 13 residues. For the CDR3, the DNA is TGTGCCTGGAGGAGGCAGGGGGCCTACGAGCAGTACTTC. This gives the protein CAWRRQGAYEQYF.

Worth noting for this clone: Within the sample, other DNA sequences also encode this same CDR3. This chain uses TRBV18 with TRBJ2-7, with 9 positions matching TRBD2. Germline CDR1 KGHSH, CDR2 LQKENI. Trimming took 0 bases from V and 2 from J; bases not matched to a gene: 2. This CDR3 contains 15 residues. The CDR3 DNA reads TGTGCCAGCTCACCACCGACTAGCGGTACCTACGAGCAGTACTTC. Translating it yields CASSPPTSGTYEQYF.

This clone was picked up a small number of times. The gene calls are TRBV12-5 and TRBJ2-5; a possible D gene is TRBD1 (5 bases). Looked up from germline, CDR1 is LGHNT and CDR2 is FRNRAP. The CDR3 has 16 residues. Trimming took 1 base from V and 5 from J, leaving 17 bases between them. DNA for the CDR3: TGTGCTAGTGGTTTGGATCGCCCAGGGAAAAGGGAGACCCAGTACTTC. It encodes CASGLDRPGKRETQYF.